The rows below give T cell receptor beta chains drawn from one sample of a study of T cells in Graves' hyperthyroidism and ophthalmopathy. A single record per CDR3 protein comes from TCRdb applying MiXCR to the multiplex PCR reads. Of a few hundred thousand distinct CDR3 sequences in the sample, roughly 14% were seen once. The sequencing input was blood. The receptors were sampled from a woman under 40 with Graves' hyperthyroidism. Each CDR3 is given without its conserved first and last residue.

V gene: TRBV30
J gene: TRBJ2-5
CDR3 protein: AWSRPGSSGIGTQY

V gene: TRBV7-9
J gene: TRBJ2-1
CDR3 protein: ASSPAGAEQF

V gene: TRBV5-4
J gene: TRBJ2-1
CDR3 protein: ASSLDRLLRSSYNEQF

V gene: TRBV4-3
J gene: TRBJ2-7
CDR3 protein: ASSQTRLQGLYEQY

V gene: TRBV10-3
J gene: TRBJ1-1
CDR3 protein: AISVGQLNTEAF

V gene: TRBV10-2
J gene: TRBJ1-4
CDR3 protein: ASSEPGQEKEKLF

V gene: TRBV7-2
J gene: TRBJ2-5
CDR3 protein: ASSSGVAGASKETQY

V gene: TRBV28
J gene: TRBJ2-2
CDR3 protein: ASSLPGELF

V gene: TRBV7-9
J gene: TRBJ2-7
CDR3 protein: ASSSTRQATSYEQY

V gene: TRBV6-1
J gene: TRBJ2-7
CDR3 protein: ASSLSGREGGYEQY

V gene: TRBV7-9
J gene: TRBJ2-3
CDR3 protein: ASSPATYREADTQY

V gene: TRBV5-1
J gene: TRBJ2-3
CDR3 protein: ASSLERSGLSTDTQY

V gene: TRBV4-1
J gene: TRBJ1-1
CDR3 protein: ASSYSVLNTEAF

V gene: TRBV20-1
J gene: TRBJ2-3
CDR3 protein: SARDLTGTDTQY

V gene: TRBV4-1
J gene: TRBJ1-4
CDR3 protein: ASSQGGRGINEKLF

V gene: TRBV5-4
J gene: TRBJ1-4
CDR3 protein: ASSTRDRDEKLF

V gene: TRBV28
J gene: TRBJ2-1
CDR3 protein: ASRGPIPEYNEQF

V gene: TRBV11-2
J gene: TRBJ1-2
CDR3 protein: ASSLGERLGYT

V gene: TRBV12-3/TRBV12-4
J gene: TRBJ2-4
CDR3 protein: ASRETGTPKNIQY

V gene: TRBV7-2
J gene: TRBJ2-2
CDR3 protein: ASSPARGAGELF

V gene: TRBV15
J gene: TRBJ1-1
CDR3 protein: ATSRDRGSDTEAF

V gene: TRBV20-1
J gene: TRBJ2-3
CDR3 protein: SASRDGGSTDTQY

V gene: TRBV10-3
J gene: TRBJ2-3
CDR3 protein: AISESREELAGVFDTQY

V gene: TRBV12-3/TRBV12-4
J gene: TRBJ1-1
CDR3 protein: ASSSAQTLNTEAF

V gene: TRBV19
J gene: TRBJ1-6
CDR3 protein: ASSMGNSPLH

V gene: TRBV5-1
J gene: TRBJ2-7
CDR3 protein: ASSYRDTLSSYEQY

V gene: TRBV28
J gene: TRBJ2-3
CDR3 protein: ASSLSWISSYLKDTQY

V gene: TRBV5-1
J gene: TRBJ1-1
CDR3 protein: ASSTRTTANTEAF

V gene: TRBV27
J gene: TRBJ1-2
CDR3 protein: ASSLTGRGYT

V gene: TRBV12-3/TRBV12-4
J gene: TRBJ2-1
CDR3 protein: ASSFRTSSAGEQF

V gene: TRBV6-5
J gene: TRBJ1-5
CDR3 protein: ASSYSTGAGNQPQH